One T cell receptor beta chain is described in this entry. This specimen comes from a study of blood T cell repertoires in COVID-19. Germline assignment: CDR1 MGHRA and CDR2 YSYEKL. The CDR3 sequence is 14 residues long. Germline trimming cut 4 bases from V and 3 bases from J; bases unmatched to any gene: 3. TCRdb's table, derived via immunoSEQ multiplex PCR, lists solely in-frame clones and lacks some. The data hold roughly 390,000 clones, with less than 85% observed a single time. The sequencing input was peripheral blood. The chain uses TRBV4-1 and TRBJ2-7; 10 bases are shared with TRBD2. The TCR originated in a woman aged 18-29 years with acute or convalescent COVID-19. CDR3 DNA: TGCGCCAGCAGCCTTAGCGGGAGGAGCTACGAGCAGTACTTC. Amino acids: CASSLSGRSYEQYF.